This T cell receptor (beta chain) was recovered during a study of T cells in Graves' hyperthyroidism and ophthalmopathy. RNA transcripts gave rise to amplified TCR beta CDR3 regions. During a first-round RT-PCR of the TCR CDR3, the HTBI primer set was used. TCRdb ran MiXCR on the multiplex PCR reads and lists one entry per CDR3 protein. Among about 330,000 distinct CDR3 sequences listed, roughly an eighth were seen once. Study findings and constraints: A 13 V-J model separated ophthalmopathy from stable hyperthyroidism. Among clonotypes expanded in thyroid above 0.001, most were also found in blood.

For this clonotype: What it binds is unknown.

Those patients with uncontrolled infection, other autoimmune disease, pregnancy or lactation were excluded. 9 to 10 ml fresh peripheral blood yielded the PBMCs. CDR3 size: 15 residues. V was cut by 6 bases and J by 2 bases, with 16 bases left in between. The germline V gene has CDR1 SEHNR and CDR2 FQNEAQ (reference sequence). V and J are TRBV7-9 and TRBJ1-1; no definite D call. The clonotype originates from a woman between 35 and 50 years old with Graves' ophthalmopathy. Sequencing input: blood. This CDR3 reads CASRPGGGLNTEAFF. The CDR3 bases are TGTGCCAGCAGGCCCGGTGGAGGCTTAAACACTGAAGCTTTCTTT.